This T cell receptor (beta chain) was recovered during a study of blood T cell repertoires in COVID-19. Overall study: Italy, Spain and the United States were the sources of the convalescent and acute COVID-19 samples. PBMCs, B-cell-depleted T cells, or T cells provided the cDNA or gDNA that made up the material.

This clone was found a few times. Germline V gives CDR1 SGHTS, CDR2 YDEGEE. V dropped 3 bases and J dropped 7; count of bases not matched to a gene: 11. CDR3 length: 15 residues. Study processing details: Reference gene primers were amplified, and this amplification served to estimate nucleated cell counts. Method: immunoSEQ multiplex PCR; TCRdb's copy keeps in-frame clones and lacks some. The D gene and trimming were derived from the DNA, and the V and J assignments and clone size from that table. Of about 11,000 clones in the sample, about 83% are singletons; the top ten hold roughly a third. This chain uses TRBV5-8 with TRBJ2-7, with 9 bases fitting TRBD1. Sequencing used peripheral blood. The sequence came from a man aged 45-65 years with active COVID-19. The CDR3: CASSWMEGQGEEQYF. As DNA, the CDR3 is TGTGCCAGCAGCTGGATGGAGGGACAGGGTGAAGAGCAGTACTTC.